These T cell receptor beta chains were read from a single sample in a study of blood T cells in healthy people across ages. Using its own MiXCR run on the 5' RACE reads, TCRdb lists one record per CDR3 protein. The repertoire holds 600,000 to 800,000 distinct CDR3 sequences, with 52% as singletons. Sequenced material: blood. The receptors stem from a woman of 80 years or more in good health. CDR3s include the opening cysteine and the closing phenylalanine or tryptophan. Each record gives: J gene, D gene, clone size, V gene, CDR3 DNA, CDR3 protein. D genes are given only for firm matches. Only part of the rows carry a size: once, few, many, or a class if the clone is expanded.

>TRBJ2-7|TRBD1|NA|TRBV10-1
TGTGCCATCAATAGGGACAGGGGGCTCTCCTACGAGCAGTACTTC
CAINRDRGLSYEQYF
>TRBJ2-3|NA|NA|TRBV18
TGTGCCAGCTCACGGACCTTCCCCACAGATACGCAGTATTTT
CASSRTFPTDTQYF
>TRBJ2-1|NA|NA|TRBV29-1
TGCAGCGTTGGGGGCAGGGTCAATGAGCAGTTCTTC
CSVGGRVNEQFF
>TRBJ1-2|NA|once|TRBV29-1
TGCGGCGTTGAATCACAGCTAGCCCCCGCTAACTATGGCTACACCTTC
CGVESQLAPANYGYTF
>TRBJ2-7|NA|NA|TRBV11-2
TGTGCCAGCAGGAAACCGGGACGGAGCTACGAGCAGTACTTC
CASRKPGRSYEQYF
>TRBJ2-1|TRBD2|many|TRBV9
TGTGCCAGCCAGCGGGGGGGGATTGAAAATGAGCAGTTCTTC
CASQRGGIENEQFF
>TRBJ2-7|NA|NA|TRBV11-2
TGTGCCAGCAGCGAATACGTGGGGGACGAGCAGTACTTC
CASSEYVGDEQYF
>TRBJ2-5|NA|once|TRBV29-1
TGCAGCGTTGGGGGTGGGGGCTTTCAAGAGACCCAGTACTTC
CSVGGGGFQETQYF
>TRBJ2-7|TRBD2|NA|TRBV5-1
TGCGCCAGCAGCTTGGGCGGGGGTGACTCCTACAATGAGCAGTACTTC
CASSLGGGDSYNEQYF
>TRBJ2-2|TRBD1|few|TRBV2
TGTGCCAGCAGGGCAGGACAGGGGATAAAGGGGACCGGGGAGCTGTTTTTT
CASRAGQGIKGTGELFF
>TRBJ2-3|NA|once|TRBV29-1
TGCAGCGTTGAGTCGTCCACAGATACGCAGTATTTT
CSVESSTDTQYF
>TRBJ2-7|NA|many|TRBV5-1
TGCGCCAGCAGCGTGGGGCAGACCGCCTACGAGCAGTACTTC
CASSVGQTAYEQYF
>TRBJ2-4|TRBD2|few|TRBV20-1
TGCAGGCCCAGAGCGGGACGCTTTTTCTTTCTAGCCAAAAACATTCAGTACTTC
CRPRAGRFFFLAKNIQYF
>TRBJ1-2|TRBD1|NA|TRBV6-2/TRBV6-3
TGTGCCAGCAGTTCAGGGGGAATCTATGGCTACACCTTC
CASSSGGIYGYTF
>TRBJ2-1|NA|NA|TRBV5-1
TGCGCCAGCAGCTCCAGACGGGGGGCAGCCCCGAATGAGCAGTTCTTC
CASSSRRGAAPNEQFF
>TRBJ2-3|TRBD2|NA|TRBV20-1
TGCAGTGCGCCCGATCCGGAGCTAGCGGGGTCCACAGATACGCAGTATTTT
CSAPDPELAGSTDTQYF
>TRBJ2-3|NA|NA|TRBV7-9
TGTGCCAGCAGCCTACTCCCTGGGGGCGGAGTAGATACGCAGTATTTT
CASSLLPGGGVDTQYF
>TRBJ2-5|NA|few|TRBV20-1
TGCAGTGCTAGAGGATCGGTAGTGACCCAGTACTTC
CSARGSVVTQYF
>TRBJ2-3|NA|few|TRBV28
TGTGCCAGCAGTTTATCCCCGGGGTTGGGTAGCTTGGCAGATACGCAGTATTTT
CASSLSPGLGSLADTQYF
>TRBJ2-7|NA|NA|TRBV28
TGTGCCAGCAGAAATCCCGTCCCGGGACTCTGCGAGCAGTACTTC
CASRNPVPGLCEQYF
>TRBJ2-7|TRBD2|few|TRBV3-1
TGTGCCAGCAGCCAAGATAAGGGACGGACTAGCGGGAGGGCAACCCCCTACGAGCAGTACTTC
CASSQDKGRTSGRATPYEQYF
>TRBJ2-4|NA|once|TRBV12-3/TRBV12-4
TGTGCCAGCAGTTTGGTACAAGGGGGGTGCAGAAAATTAGCCAAAAACATTCAGTACTTC
CASSLVQGGCRKLAKNIQYF
>TRBJ2-5|NA|few|TRBV28
TGTGCCAGCAGTACCCAAGACAGGCGGCAAGAGACCCAGTACTTC
CASSTQDRRQETQYF
>TRBJ2-1|TRBD2|many|TRBV6-5
TGTGCCAGCCGATTAGCGGGGGGGAATGAGCAGTTCTTC
CASRLAGGNEQFF
>TRBJ2-3|NA|NA|TRBV20-1
TGCAGTGCTAGGGCCTTATTTAGGGAGAGCACAGATACGCTGTATTTT
CSARALFRESTDTLYF
>TRBJ2-7|NA|NA|TRBV3-1
TGTGCCAGCAGCCCTTCGGACCGGACTTCGGCCTACGAGCAGTACTTC
CASSPSDRTSAYEQYF
>TRBJ2-7|NA|NA|TRBV29-1
TGCAGCGTCGAACCAAACCCGACCCGGGACCTAGGGATCCATGCCTACAATGAGCAGTACTTC
CSVEPNPTRDLGIHAYNEQYF
>TRBJ1-2|NA|many|TRBV20-1
TGCAGTGCTAGAGATAGCAGGGTTGGCTACACCTTC
CSARDSRVGYTF
>TRBJ2-6|NA|NA|TRBV29-1
TGTGGCGTTGGTGTCTCTGGGGCCAACGTCCTGACTTTC
CGVGVSGANVLTF
>TRBJ2-3|TRBD2|NA|TRBV28
TGTGCCAGCGCTGAGGCTAGCGGGGGGGGCACAGATACGCAGTATTTT
CASAEASGGGTDTQYF
>TRBJ2-1|NA|once|TRBV3-1
TGTGCCAGCAGCCAAGACGGGGATTCCTTAGAGCAGTTCTTC
CASSQDGDSLEQFF
>TRBJ1-1|NA|few|TRBV10-3
TGTGCCATCAGTACACAGGGCTCTCTCGACACTGAAGCTTTCTTT
CAISTQGSLDTEAFF
>TRBJ1-2|NA|NA|TRBV6-1
TGTGCCAGCAGCCCCAGGTTTAACTATGGCTACACCTTC
CASSPRFNYGYTF
>TRBJ2-7|TRBD2|NA|TRBV7-2
TGTGCCAGCAGCTTATTTACTAGCGGGGAGATCCAGTACTTC
CASSLFTSGEIQYF
>TRBJ2-6|NA|NA|TRBV12-3/TRBV12-4
TGTGCCAGCAGTTTAACCAGGCTTGGGGCCAACGTCCTGACTTTC
CASSLTRLGANVLTF
>TRBJ1-3|NA|few|TRBV18
TGTGCCAGCTCACCTGACAGTTTTTCTGGAAACACCATATATTTT
CASSPDSFSGNTIYF
>TRBJ2-1|TRBD1|NA|TRBV27
TGTGCCAGCAGTTCCCAAGACAGGGCCGGTGAGCAGTTCTTC
CASSSQDRAGEQFF
>TRBJ2-1|NA|few|TRBV19
TGTGCCAGTAGTTTTCAATACAATGAGCAGTTCTTC
CASSFQYNEQFF
>TRBJ2-1|TRBD2|few|TRBV13
TGTGCCAGCAGCTTAGGGGGGGGGGACCCCGCCTACAATGAGCAGTTCTTC
CASSLGGGDPAYNEQFF
>TRBJ2-2|NA|NA|TRBV2
TGTGCCAGCAGTCCCGGGACGGTCACCGGGGAGCTGTTTTTT
CASSPGTVTGELFF
>TRBJ2-2|NA|many|TRBV3-1
TGTGCCAGCAGCCAGGGCACCGGGGAGCTGTTTTTT
CASSQGTGELFF
>TRBJ1-4|NA|NA|TRBV4-3
TGCGCCAGCAGCCAAGATGTAGGCAGGGCTGAAAAACTGTTTTTT
CASSQDVGRAEKLFF
>TRBJ1-2|NA|NA|TRBV27
TGTGCCAGCAGTGTGGTATATAGTGGCGGCTACACCTTC
CASSVVYSGGYTF